This T cell receptor beta chain comes out of a study of HIV-infected children after antiretroviral therapy interruption. Turning to the study itself: EBV and CMV exposure was recorded in most children. Samples from the continuous-treatment group were taken at weeks 0, 48 and 150.

Study findings and constraints: Sorted CD45RA+ naive cells might include minor non-naive CD45RA+ cells.

The CDR3 is 16 amino acids. Trimming removed 5 bases from V and 0 bases from J; junction bases left unmatched: 6. This clonotype was seen repeatedly, ten times or more. The antigen is unknown. The sample's treatment: PENTA 11 planned treatment interruption arm or continuous ART arm. Naive CD4+ CD45RA+ CD45RO- T cells were FACS-sorted from thawed PBMCs. A 3' RACE protocol on RNA, with unique molecular identifiers, produced the TCR library. TCRdb called the 3' RACE reads again in MiXCR, with one record for every CDR3 protein. The profile shows about 40,000 distinct CDR3 sequences, approximately 7% of them singletons.

The genes are TRBV6-7 and TRBJ2-1; 8 positions match TRBD2. TRBV6-7 is an open reading frame whose function is uncertain. The TCR sequence derives from a pool of human donors with HIV. The sequencing used CD45RA+ CD4+ T cells from PBMCs, pooled from several time points, collected from a donor given antiretroviral therapy, either interrupted or continuous. The subset was: naive CD4+ CD45RA+ CD45RO- T cells. Here the CDR3 DNA reads TGTGCCAGCAGTAAGATTAGCGGGAACTCCTACAATGAGCAGTTCTTC. Encoded protein: CASSKISGNSYNEQFF.